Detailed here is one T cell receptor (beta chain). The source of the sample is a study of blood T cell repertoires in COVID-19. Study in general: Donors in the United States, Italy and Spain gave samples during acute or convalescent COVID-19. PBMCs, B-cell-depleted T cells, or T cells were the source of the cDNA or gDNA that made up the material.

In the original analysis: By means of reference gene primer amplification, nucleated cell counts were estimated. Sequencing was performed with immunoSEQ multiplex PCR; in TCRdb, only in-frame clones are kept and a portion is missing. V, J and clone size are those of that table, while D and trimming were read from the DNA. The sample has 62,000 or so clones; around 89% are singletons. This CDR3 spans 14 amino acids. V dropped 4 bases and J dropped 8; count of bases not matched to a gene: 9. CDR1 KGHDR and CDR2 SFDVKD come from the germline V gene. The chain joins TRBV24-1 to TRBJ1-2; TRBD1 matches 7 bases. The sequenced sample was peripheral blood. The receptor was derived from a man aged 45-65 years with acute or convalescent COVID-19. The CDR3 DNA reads TGTGCCACCAGTGACCCGGACAGGTCCAAGGGCTACACCTTC. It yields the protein CATSDPDRSKGYTF.